These T cell receptor beta chains were read from a single sample in a study of T-cell memory formation after mild COVID-19. TCRdb independently ran MiXCR on the 5' RACE reads; one entry per CDR3 protein. The sample lists approximately 150,000 distinct CDR3 sequences, roughly 15% occurring once. Specimen: PBMCs or a T cell subset sorted from them (not recorded which). These receptors all come from an adult woman who had mild COVID-19 (a few samples of this study predate the infection). Cell type and time point are not known. CDR3s include the opening cysteine and the closing phenylalanine or tryptophan. Each record gives: J gene, V gene, D gene, clone size, CDR3 DNA, CDR3 protein. The D gene is left open where the match is weak. Rows give clone size only sometimes, using once, few, many, or a class for an expanded clone.

TRBJ2-3 | TRBV12-3/TRBV12-4 | TRBD2 | many | TGTGCCAGCAGGGCGGGACTAGCGGGGGGTAGCACAGATACGCAGTATTTT | CASRAGLAGGSTDTQYF
TRBJ1-4 | TRBV25-1 | - | few | TGTGCCAGCAGTTCGGCAGCCTCAACTAATGAAAAACTGTTTTTT | CASSSAASTNEKLFF
TRBJ2-2 | TRBV12-3/TRBV12-4 | - | many | TGTGCCAGCAGTTTAACGGGGACACCCACCGGGGAGCTGTTTTTT | CASSLTGTPTGELFF
TRBJ2-2 | TRBV5-1 | TRBD2 | few | TGCGCCAGCAGCGGGACTAGCGGGGGCACCGGGGAGCTGTTTTTT | CASSGTSGGTGELFF
TRBJ2-1 | TRBV27 | TRBD2 | - | TGTGCCAGCAGTTTTCGGGTCTCGGGGGGTCAATCCTACAATGAGCAGTTCTTC | CASSFRVSGGQSYNEQFF
TRBJ2-3 | TRBV7-6 | TRBD2 | - | TGTGCCAGCAGCTTTTTGACTAGCGGGGATTTCACAGATACGCAGTATTTT | CASSFLTSGDFTDTQYF
TRBJ2-1 | TRBV12-3/TRBV12-4 | TRBD2 | few | TGTGCCAGCAGGGAGGGACTAGCTGGTGAGCAGTTCTTC | CASREGLAGEQFF
TRBJ1-1 | TRBV27 | - | few | TGTGCCAGCAGTCCACTCGGGGGGGGCAGGAACACTGAAGCTTTCTTT | CASSPLGGGRNTEAFF
TRBJ1-1 | TRBV6-6 | - | - | TGTGCCAGCCGACTGAGACTGATGAACACTGAAGCTTTCTTT | CASRLRLMNTEAFF
TRBJ2-7 | TRBV9 | - | - | TGTGCCAGCAGCCCCGGACAGCTGAGCTACGAGCAGTACTTC | CASSPGQLSYEQYF
TRBJ2-5 | TRBV7-2 | - | - | TGTGCCAGCAGCCAGACAGGACCTGGAGCCCAGTACTTC | CASSQTGPGAQYF
TRBJ2-3 | TRBV20-1 | TRBD2 | - | TGCAGTTCGCGGACTAGCGGGAGGGCAGATACGCAGTATTTT | CSSRTSGRADTQYF
TRBJ2-7 | TRBV5-8 | TRBD1 | few | TGTGCCAGCAGCTCCGGACAGGCTACGAAGCAGTACTTC | CASSSGQATKQYF
TRBJ1-2 | TRBV4-2 | - | - | TGTGCCAGCAGCCAAGATGGAAGGGGCTACACCTTC | CASSQDGRGYTF
TRBJ2-5 | TRBV7-3 | - | - | TGTGCCAGCAGCTTGGGAGAAAGCGAGACCCAGTACTTC | CASSLGESETQYF
TRBJ2-3 | TRBV7-3 | TRBD1 | few | TGTGCCAGCAGCTTAACCAGGGGGCGTGCAGATACGCAGTATTTT | CASSLTRGRADTQYF
TRBJ2-1 | TRBV19 | - | - | TGTGCCAGTAGTATTACTAGCTCTGGGGCCGTTAGGACAACAAACGAGCAGTTCTTC | CASSITSSGAVRTTNEQFF
TRBJ2-7 | TRBV12-3/TRBV12-4 | - | few | TGTGCCAGCAGTTTCCCGACAGGGCAGTACTTC | CASSFPTGQYF
TRBJ2-7 | TRBV9 | TRBD1 | - | TGTGCCAGCAGCCCCCGGTGGGAAGACAGGGGGTACGAGCAGTACTTC | CASSPRWEDRGYEQYF
TRBJ2-1 | TRBV6-5 | TRBD1 | few | TGTGCCAGCAGTGGGGGACGACAGGGGAAGTCCTACAATGAGCAGTTCTTC | CASSGGRQGKSYNEQFF
TRBJ2-7 | TRBV6-2/TRBV6-3 | - | - | TGTGCCAGCAGTAGCGATTTGTACGAGCAGTACTTC | CASSSDLYEQYF
TRBJ2-5 | TRBV5-1 | - | - | TGCGCCAGCAGCTACCCACAGGATGGAGAGACCCAGTACTTC | CASSYPQDGETQYF
TRBJ1-1 | TRBV9 | - | - | TGTGCCAGCAGCTTCCAACAGGGTATGAACACTGAAGCTTTCTTT | CASSFQQGMNTEAFF
TRBJ1-6 | TRBV7-3 | - | - | TGTGCCAGCAGCGCTACCGGGACGGCGGGGTCACCCCTCCACTTT | CASSATGTAGSPLHF
TRBJ2-7 | TRBV20-1 | TRBD1 | - | TGCAGTGCGCTTGACAGGGGGCGCAGTAACTACGAGCAGTACTTC | CSALDRGRSNYEQYF
TRBJ2-1 | TRBV11-2 | - | - | TGTGCCAGCTGCCTAGCGCCGAGCTCCTACAATGAGCAGTTCTTC | CASCLAPSSYNEQFF
TRBJ1-3 | TRBV11-3 | TRBD1 | - | TGTGCCAGCAGTATAAGAGGAGTGTGGGACAGGGGAGTATCGGGAAACACCATATATTTT | CASSIRGVWDRGVSGNTIYF
TRBJ2-1 | TRBV30 | TRBD1 | - | TGTGCCTGGAGTGTACAAGGACAGGGGCCCGGGCAGTTCTTC | CAWSVQGQGPGQFF
TRBJ1-2 | TRBV27 | TRBD1 | - | TGTGCCAGCAGTCCGACAGGGGGCGGTTGGGGCTACACCTTC | CASSPTGGGWGYTF
TRBJ2-5 | TRBV14 | - | few | TGTGCCAGCAGCCAAGGCACCTCACCCTGGGAAGAGACCCAGTACTTC | CASSQGTSPWEETQYF
TRBJ2-1 | TRBV6-6 | TRBD2 | - | TGTGCCACCAAAAGGGCAGGAGGACTAGCGGGAGGGGACAATGAGCAGTTCTTC | CATKRAGGLAGGDNEQFF
TRBJ2-1 | TRBV5-1 | - | many | TGCGCCAGCAGCTTGCTAGCAGGTTACAATGAGCAGTTCTTC | CASSLLAGYNEQFF
TRBJ1-1 | TRBV18 | TRBD1 | many | TGTGCCAGCTCCCCAGACAGGGCGAACACTGAAGCTTTCTTT | CASSPDRANTEAFF
TRBJ2-3 | TRBV27 | - | - | TGTGCCAGCAGTTTAGCCGGGTTTAGCACAGATACGCAGTATTTT | CASSLAGFSTDTQYF
TRBJ2-7 | TRBV9 | TRBD2 | - | TGTGCCAGCAGCGTATCCGGGACTAGCGGAGAGCAGTACTTC | CASSVSGTSGEQYF
TRBJ1-2 | TRBV4-1 | - | few | TGCGCCAGCAGCCAAGATGGGGGGTCTGGGGGCTACACCTTC | CASSQDGGSGGYTF
TRBJ1-1 | TRBV4-3 | - | - | TGCGCCAGCAGCCGAGAAAGACCGGGGACCGCTAAGAACACTGAAGCTTTCTTT | CASSRERPGTAKNTEAFF
TRBJ2-5 | TRBV29-1 | - | - | TGCAGCCTCCAAGTTTCTCTGGAGACCCAGTACTTC | CSLQVSLETQYF
TRBJ2-1 | TRBV3-1 | - | few | TGTGCCAGCAGCCAAGCCCGGAGCTCCTACAATGAGCAGTTCTTC | CASSQARSSYNEQFF
TRBJ1-1 | TRBV12-3/TRBV12-4 | - | few | TGTGCCAGCAGTAAAGGGGGAGGTAACACTGAAGCTTTCTTT | CASSKGGGNTEAFF
TRBJ2-3 | TRBV7-9 | TRBD2 | - | TGTGCCAGCAGCTTAGCGTCCCTAGCGGGGGGGCCGGCAGATACGCAGTATTTT | CASSLASLAGGPADTQYF
TRBJ2-1 | TRBV10-3 | TRBD1 | - | TGTGCCATCCACCCGGGACAGGTCCATTACAATGAGCAGTTCTTC | CAIHPGQVHYNEQFF
TRBJ1-1 | TRBV5-1 | TRBD1 | - | TGCGCCAGCAGCTTGCTGACAGGGGGCCCCACTGAAGCTTTCTTT | CASSLLTGGPTEAFF
TRBJ2-4 | TRBV4-1 | TRBD2 | - | TGCGCCAGCAGCCCGGGACTAGCGGGGGGACTAGCCAAAAACATTCAGTACTTC | CASSPGLAGGLAKNIQYF
TRBJ2-2 | TRBV27 | - | - | TGTGCCAGCAGTCGGGACGGGGACACCGGGGAGCTGTTTTTT | CASSRDGDTGELFF
TRBJ2-3 | TRBV13 | - | - | TGTGCCAGCAGCTTAGGGCCGGCAGATACGCAGTATTTT | CASSLGPADTQYF
TRBJ1-2 | TRBV12-3/TRBV12-4 | TRBD1 | - | TGTGCCAGCAGTTTCCGGAATCCAGGGGGCGCTCGGTATGGCTACACCTTC | CASSFRNPGGARYGYTF